This passage covers 20 T cell receptor beta chains from one sample sequenced in a study of T cell responses to AZD1222 COVID-19 vaccine. TCRdb's table, derived via immunoSEQ multiplex PCR, lists solely in-frame clones and lacks some. The repertoire consists of 150,000 to 200,000 clones, with about 92% occurring once and the leading ten covering around 3.8%. The material sequenced was peripheral blood, taken on day 0 of AZD1222 vaccination. The receptors derive from an adult in good health.

The chain uses TRBV3-1 (or the pseudogene TRBV3-2) and TRBJ1-2; 7 bases agree with TRBD1. CDR1 and CDR2 (germline): LGHDT, YNNKEL (reference sequence). This CDR3 is built from 13 residues. J was trimmed by 4 bases and V by 6 bases; bases with no gene match: 5. CDR3 sequence (DNA): TGTGCCAGCAGTCGCGGACAGGCCTATGGCTACACCTTC. Translated, it gives CASSRGQAYGYTF.

This sequence joins TRBV11-2 and TRBJ1-2; D remains unclear. V was cut by 0 bases and J by 4 bases, with 12 bases left in between. This CDR3 has 15 residues. Looked up from germline, CDR1 is SGHAT and CDR2 is FQNNGV. CDR3 in amino acids: CASSLEANSPYGYTF. As DNA, the CDR3 is TGTGCCAGCAGCTTAGAGGCGAACAGTCCCTATGGCTACACCTTC.

The chain carries TRBV15 and TRBJ2-7; tentatively, D is TRBD1 (6 bases). This CDR3 region has 16 residues. CDR1 LNHNV and CDR2 YYDKDF come from the germline V gene (reference sequence). Trimming took off 0 bases at V and 4 bases at J, with 16 bases between the two ends. CDR3 loop: CATSRDPDREVYEQYF. The CDR3 DNA follows: TGTGCCACCAGCAGAGATCCGGACAGAGAAGTTTACGAGCAGTACTTC.

This sequence joins TRBV11-1 and TRBJ2-3, with 9 bases lining up with TRBD2. This CDR3 is 15 amino acids long. The junction had 6 bases not matched to a gene; V was cut back by 5 bases and J by 3 bases. Germline values: CDR1 SGHAT, CDR2 FQDESV (reference sequence). The CDR3 region is CASSRAGGPTDTQYF. CDR3 DNA: TGTGCCAGCAGCCGGGCGGGGGGGCCAACAGATACGCAGTATTTT. The whole variable domain, filled in from reference TRBV11-1 and TRBJ2-3, reads EAEVAQSPRYKITEKSQAVAFWCDPISGHATLYWYRQILGQGPELLVQFQDESVVDDSQLPKDRFSAERLKGVDSTLKIQPAELGDSAMYLCASSRAGGPTDTQYFGPGTRLTVL.

The rearrangement joins TRBV4-2 to TRBJ1-1, with a weak D call TRBD1 (5 bases). Germline lookup yields CDR1 LGHNA and CDR2 YNFKEQ. The CDR3 has 15 amino acids. Trimming removed 0 bases at V and 3 bases at J, with 11 bases between. The CDR3 coding sequence is TGTGCCAGCAGCCAAGATCAGGGACCGGACACTGAAGCTTTCTTT. Translated, it gives CASSQDQGPDTEAFF.

The rearrangement uses TRBV10-3 and TRBJ2-1, with D possibly TRBD2 on 5 matching bases. The CDR3 loop spans 15 amino acids. Trimming left V 6 bases short and J 0 bases short, with 12 bases between. Germline assignment: CDR1 ENHRY and CDR2 SYGVKD. The CDR3 DNA reads TGTGCCATCAGGCGGGCCGAAAGCTCCTACAATGAGCAGTTCTTC. It codes for CAIRRAESSYNEQFF.

This clone was picked up one time. The genes are TRBV2 and TRBJ2-7; maybe TRBD1 (6 bases). Trimming stripped 5 bases from V and 5 bases from J, with 19 bases between. The V gene's germline CDR1 is SNHLY and CDR2 FYNNEI. The CDR3 sequence is 15 residues long. CDR3 coding DNA: TGTGCCAGCAGTTCCGGGACACCCTTATTCCACGAGCAGTACTTC. It codes for CASSSGTPLFHEQYF.

The V and J genes are TRBV10-3 and TRBJ1-2; the D is unclear. Germline V gives CDR1 ENHRY, CDR2 SYGVKD. The CDR3 runs 13 residues. V gave up 6 bases and J gave up 2 bases, with 10 bases separating them. Here the CDR3 DNA reads TGTGCCATCAGACAACCAGAAAACTATGGCTACACCTTC. Protein sequence: CAIRQPENYGYTF.

The rearrangement joins TRBV10-2 to TRBJ1-2; D ambiguous. V lost 4 bases and J lost 4, with 4 bases in between. Per germline, CDR1 WSHSY and CDR2 SAAADI. The CDR3 is made up of 11 amino acids. This CDR3 reads CASSVGYGYTF. DNA of the CDR3: TGCGCCAGCAGTGTTGGCTATGGCTACACCTTC.

The chain joins TRBV5-1 to TRBJ2-1; TRBD2 agrees at 11 bases. Germline lookup yields CDR1 SGHRS and CDR2 YFSETQ. This CDR3 comprises 16 residues. V was clipped by 0 bases and J by 4 bases; unmatched bases: 3. The CDR3: CASSLGTSGSYNEQFF. The CDR3 bases are TGCGCCAGCAGCTTGGGTACTAGCGGGAGTTACAATGAGCAGTTCTTC.

The chain employs TRBV5-1 and TRBJ1-1, with TRBD1 as a possible D gene (6 bases). Germline V lookup: CDR1 SGHRS, CDR2 YFSETQ. Trimming cost V 2 bases and J 0 bases, with 11 bases left between them. The CDR3 has 15 residues. This chain's CDR3 is CASSFRRTVNTEAFF. The DNA of the CDR3 is TGCGCCAGCAGCTTCCGTAGGACAGTGAACACTGAAGCTTTCTTT.

The chain carries TRBV6-1 and TRBJ2-7; the D gene is possibly TRBD1 (5 bases). Germline-derived CDR1 and CDR2 are MNHNS and SASEGT. The length of the CDR3 is 12 residues. The V end lost 0 bases, the J end lost 9 bases, and 9 bases lay between the germline ends. The CDR3 region is CASSEARVRQYF. In DNA form, the CDR3 reads TGTGCCAGCAGTGAAGCCAGGGTGAGGCAGTACTTC.

V usage is TRBV12-3 or TRBV12-4 and J usage is TRBJ1-5, with D perhaps matching TRBD1 (6 bases). Trimming took off 6 bases at V and 7 bases at J, with 13 bases between the two ends. This CDR3 is built from 13 residues. CDR3 bases: TGTGCCAGCAGCCTCGGGGGCGGCCAGCCCCAGCATTTT. It encodes CASSLGGGQPQHF.

This sequence joins TRBV6-6 and TRBJ1-5, with 8 bases fitting TRBD1. Germline V gene data show CDR1 as MNHNY and CDR2 as SVGAGI (reference sequence). J was trimmed by 6 bases and V by 5 bases; bases with no gene match: 12. CDR3 length equals 16 residues. As DNA, the CDR3 is TGTGCCAGCAGTCCTAACAAAGACAGGGGCGCTCAGCCCCAGCATTTT. This translates into CASSPNKDRGAQPQHF.

The chain uses TRBV7-2 and TRBJ1-2; D gene ambiguous. The CDR3 runs to 13 residues. The V end lost 5 bases, the J end lost 6 bases, and 13 bases lay between the germline ends. Germline values: CDR1 SGHTA, CDR2 FQGNSA. CDR3 coding DNA: TGTGCCAGCAGCACCCGTTTGAGTGATGGCTACACCTTC. This sequence encodes CASSTRLSDGYTF.

The rearrangement joins TRBV27 to TRBJ1-2, with 7 positions matching TRBD1. J was trimmed by 5 bases and V by 3 bases; bases with no gene match: 12. CDR3 size: 16 residues. Germline loops: CDR1 MNHEY, CDR2 SMNVEV (reference sequence). The CDR3 sequence is CASSLQPQGVEYGYTF. As DNA, the CDR3 is TGTGCCAGCAGTTTGCAACCCCAGGGGGTTGAGTATGGCTACACCTTC.

The V gene is TRBV20-1, the J gene TRBJ2-5, with D maybe TRBD1 (5 bases). Trimming removed 2 bases at V and 6 bases at J, with 7 bases between. CDR1 and CDR2 from the germline V gene are DFQATT and SNEGSKA (reference sequence). This CDR3 is built from 11 residues. The CDR3 here is CSARKDKTQYF. The CDR3 DNA is TGCAGTGCTAGAAAGGACAAGACCCAGTACTTC.

The genes are TRBV12-5 and TRBJ2-1, with 7 positions matching TRBD1. The CDR3 contains 15 residues. J was trimmed by 8 bases and V by 3 bases; bases with no gene match: 10. Germline V gene sequence: CDR1 LGHNT, CDR2 FRNRAP. The CDR3 sequence: CASGFSRQGPDEQFF. CDR3 in DNA: TGTGCTAGTGGTTTTTCAAGACAGGGACCCGATGAGCAGTTCTTC.

This clone appeared once. The chain links TRBV2 to TRBJ2-7; TRBD1 or TRBD2 may be the D gene (5 bases each). V shed 6 bases and J shed 5 bases, with 11 bases lying between them. CDR3 size: 12 residues. Looked up from germline, CDR1 is SNHLY and CDR2 is FYNNEI. The CDR3 DNA sequence: TGTGCCAGCAGAGAGGGGTCCCACGAGCAGTACTTC. Amino acid sequence: CASREGSHEQYF.

V and J are TRBV5-6 and TRBJ2-1, with D possibly being TRBD2 (5 bases). V was shortened by 1 base and J by 3 bases, with 14 bases between the two germline ends. In germline, CDR1 is SGHDT, CDR2 YYEEEE. The CDR3 consists of 16 residues. CDR3 sequence reads: CASSLSARRFYNEQFF. The CDR3 DNA reads TGTGCCAGCAGCTTGTCGGCCAGGAGGTTCTACAATGAGCAGTTCTTC.